This TCR beta chain was sequenced in a study of blood T cell repertoires in COVID-19. Study-level information: Sources were T cells, B-cell-depleted T cells, or PBMCs; the material itself was cDNA or gDNA.

Regarding this clone: Relative to the germline gene, one junction end is altered; a read error may explain this.

Original analysis: By means of reference gene primer amplification, nucleated cell counts were estimated. TCRdb's copy holds only in-frame clones and misses some; the assay was immunoSEQ multiplex PCR. V, J and clone size were drawn from that table, and D and trimming were deduced from the DNA. This table has some 100,000 clones, approximately 91% appearing once. This sequence originates from a human donor with active COVID-19. The donor label of this sample is uncertain. Sequencing input: peripheral blood.

CDR3 nucleotides: TGCGCCAGCAGCTTGTTACAGGGTTCCAACTACGGCTACACCTTC. Its protein is CASSLLQGSNYGYTF. V usage is TRBV5-1 and J usage is TRBJ1-2, with D tentatively TRBD1 (6 bases). Germline V CDR1 and CDR2: SGHRS, YFSETQ. The CDR3 is 15 amino acids.